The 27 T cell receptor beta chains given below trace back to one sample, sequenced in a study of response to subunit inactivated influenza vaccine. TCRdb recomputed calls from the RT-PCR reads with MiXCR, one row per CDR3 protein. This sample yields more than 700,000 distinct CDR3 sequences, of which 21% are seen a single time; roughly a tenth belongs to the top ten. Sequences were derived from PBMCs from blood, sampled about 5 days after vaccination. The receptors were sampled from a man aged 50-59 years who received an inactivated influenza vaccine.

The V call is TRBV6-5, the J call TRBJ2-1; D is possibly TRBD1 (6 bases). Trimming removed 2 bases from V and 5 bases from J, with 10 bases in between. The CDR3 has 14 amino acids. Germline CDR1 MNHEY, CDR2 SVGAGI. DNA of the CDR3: TGTGCCAGCAGTTACGGCCAGGGGCACAATGAGCAGTTCTTC. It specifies CASSYGQGHNEQFF.

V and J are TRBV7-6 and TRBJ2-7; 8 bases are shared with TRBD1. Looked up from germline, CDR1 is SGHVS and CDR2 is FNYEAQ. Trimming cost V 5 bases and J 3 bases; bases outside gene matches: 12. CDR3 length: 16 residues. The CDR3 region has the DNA TGTGCCAGCAGCACAAGGCCGGGACAGGTTTACTACGAGCAGTACTTC. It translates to CASSTRPGQVYYEQYF.

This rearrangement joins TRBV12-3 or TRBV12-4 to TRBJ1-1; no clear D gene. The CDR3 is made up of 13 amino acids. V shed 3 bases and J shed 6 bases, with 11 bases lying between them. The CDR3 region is CASSFTASAEAFF. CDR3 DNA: TGTGCCAGCAGTTTCACAGCTTCTGCTGAAGCTTTCTTT.

CDR3 coding DNA: TGTGCCAGCAGCCACGGCTATACGGGGACTCAAGCCTACGAGCAGTACTTC. This translates into CASSHGYTGTQAYEQYF. The chain carries TRBV3-1 and TRBJ2-7, with D perhaps TRBD2 (6 bases). The V and J ends lost 3 bases and 2 bases respectively, with 20 bases between them. The CDR3 totals 17 residues. The V gene's germline CDR1 is LGHDT and CDR2 YNNKEL (reference sequence).

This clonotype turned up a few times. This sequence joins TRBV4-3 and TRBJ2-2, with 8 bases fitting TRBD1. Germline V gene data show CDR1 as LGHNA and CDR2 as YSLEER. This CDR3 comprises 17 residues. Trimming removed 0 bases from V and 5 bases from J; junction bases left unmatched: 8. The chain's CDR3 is CASSQDPQGAWTGELFF. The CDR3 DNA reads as TGCGCCAGCAGCCAAGATCCCCAGGGGGCATGGACCGGGGAGCTGTTTTTT.

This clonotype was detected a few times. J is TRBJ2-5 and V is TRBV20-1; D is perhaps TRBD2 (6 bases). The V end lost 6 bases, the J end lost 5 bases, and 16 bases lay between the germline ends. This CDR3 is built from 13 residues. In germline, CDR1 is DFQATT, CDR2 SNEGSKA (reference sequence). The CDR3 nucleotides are TGCAGTGCGCGGACTAACTCCAAGGAGACCCAGTACTTC. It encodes CSARTNSKETQYF.

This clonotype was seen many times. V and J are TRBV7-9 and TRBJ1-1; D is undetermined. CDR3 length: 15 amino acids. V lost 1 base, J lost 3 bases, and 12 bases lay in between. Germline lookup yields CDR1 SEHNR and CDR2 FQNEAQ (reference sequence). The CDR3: CASSLEGRGDTEAFF. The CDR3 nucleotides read TGTGCCAGCAGCTTAGAAGGCCGCGGGGACACTGAAGCTTTCTTT.

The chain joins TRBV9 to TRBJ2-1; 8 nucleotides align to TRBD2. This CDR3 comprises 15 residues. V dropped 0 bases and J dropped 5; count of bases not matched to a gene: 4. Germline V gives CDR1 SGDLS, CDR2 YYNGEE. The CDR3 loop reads CASSVEFSGNNEQFF. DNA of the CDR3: TGTGCCAGCAGCGTAGAATTTAGCGGGAACAATGAGCAGTTCTTC.

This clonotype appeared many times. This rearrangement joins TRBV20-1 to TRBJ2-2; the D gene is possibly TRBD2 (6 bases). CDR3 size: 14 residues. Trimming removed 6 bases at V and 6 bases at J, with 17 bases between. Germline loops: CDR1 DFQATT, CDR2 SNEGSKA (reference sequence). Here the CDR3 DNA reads TGCAGTGCACCCTTGACTAGTTTCTCCGGGGAGCTGTTTTTT. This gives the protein CSAPLTSFSGELFF.

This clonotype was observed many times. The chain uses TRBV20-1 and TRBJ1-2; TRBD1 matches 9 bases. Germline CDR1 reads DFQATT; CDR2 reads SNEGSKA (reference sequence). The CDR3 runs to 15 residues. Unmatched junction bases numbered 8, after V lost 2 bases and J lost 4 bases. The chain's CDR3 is CSARPQQGAIYGYTF. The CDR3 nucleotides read TGCAGTGCTAGACCTCAACAGGGGGCAATCTATGGCTACACCTTC.

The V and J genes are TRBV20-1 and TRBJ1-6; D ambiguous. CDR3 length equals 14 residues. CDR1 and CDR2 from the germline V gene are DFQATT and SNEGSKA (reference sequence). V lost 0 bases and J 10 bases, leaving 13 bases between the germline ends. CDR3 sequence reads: CSAREEDFASPLHF. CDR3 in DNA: TGCAGTGCTAGAGAGGAGGATTTTGCCTCACCCCTCCACTTT.

The CDR3 nucleotides read TGTGCCAGCAGTTTACAGAGGCCACCCTACGAGCAGTACTTC. This gives the protein CASSLQRPPYEQYF. V usage is TRBV28 and J usage is TRBJ2-7; no definite D call. The CDR3 spans 14 residues. Per the germline V gene, CDR1 is MDHEN and CDR2 is SYDVKM. V lost 2 bases to trimming and J lost 2 bases, with 10 bases between them.

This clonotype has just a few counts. DNA for the CDR3: TGTGCCAGCAGCCGATTCGAGGTGGCAGGCGAGACCCAGTACTTC. The encoded protein is CASSRFEVAGETQYF. This chain links TRBV11-2 with TRBJ2-5, with no clear D. Trimming removed 5 bases at V and 5 bases at J, with 18 bases between. Germline V gives CDR1 SGHAT, CDR2 FQNNGV. The CDR3 covers 15 residues.

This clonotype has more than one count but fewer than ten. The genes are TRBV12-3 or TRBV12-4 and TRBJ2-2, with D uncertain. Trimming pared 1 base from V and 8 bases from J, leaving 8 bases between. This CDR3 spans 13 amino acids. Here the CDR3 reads CASSLGQNGELFF. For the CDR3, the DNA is TGTGCCAGCAGTTTAGGGCAAAATGGGGAGCTGTTTTTT.

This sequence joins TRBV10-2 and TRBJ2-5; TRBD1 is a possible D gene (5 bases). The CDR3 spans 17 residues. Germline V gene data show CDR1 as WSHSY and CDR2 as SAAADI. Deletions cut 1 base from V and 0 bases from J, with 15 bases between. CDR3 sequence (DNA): TGCGCCAGCAGTGAGTTGAGGACATCATCGTACCAAGAGACCCAGTACTTC. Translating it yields CASSELRTSSYQETQYF.

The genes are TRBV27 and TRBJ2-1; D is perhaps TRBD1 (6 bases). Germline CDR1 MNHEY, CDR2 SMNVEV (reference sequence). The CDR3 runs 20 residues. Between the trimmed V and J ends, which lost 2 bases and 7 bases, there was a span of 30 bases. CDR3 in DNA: TGTGCCAGCAGTTTACTTGGCGTCCCCCAAACCCTTACAGGGTTAAATGAGCAGTTCTTC. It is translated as CASSLLGVPQTLTGLNEQFF.

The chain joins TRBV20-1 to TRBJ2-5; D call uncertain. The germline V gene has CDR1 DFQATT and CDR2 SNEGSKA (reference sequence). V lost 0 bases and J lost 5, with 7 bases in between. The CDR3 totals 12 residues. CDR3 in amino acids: CSARDPRETQYF. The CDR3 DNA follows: TGCAGTGCTAGAGATCCCAGGGAGACCCAGTACTTC.

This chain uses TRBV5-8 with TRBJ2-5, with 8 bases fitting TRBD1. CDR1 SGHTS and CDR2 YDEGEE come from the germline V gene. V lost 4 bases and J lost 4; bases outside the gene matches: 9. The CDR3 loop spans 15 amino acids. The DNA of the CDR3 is TGTGCCAGCAGCGGAACCGGGACAGGCGGAGAGACCCAGTACTTC. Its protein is CASSGTGTGGETQYF.

The CDR3 region has the DNA TGTGCCAGCAGTTTACACCGGACCTACGAGCAGTACTTC. Protein sequence: CASSLHRTYEQYF. The rearrangement joins TRBV12-3 or TRBV12-4 to TRBJ2-7; unclear D gene. Trimming removed 2 bases at V and 2 bases at J, with 7 bases between. The CDR3 has 13 amino acids.

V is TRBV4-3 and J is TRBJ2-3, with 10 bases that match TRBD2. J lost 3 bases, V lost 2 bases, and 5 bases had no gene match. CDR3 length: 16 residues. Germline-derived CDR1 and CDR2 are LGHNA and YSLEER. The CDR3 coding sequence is TGCGCCAGCAGCCAACAAGCGGGGGGGATAACAGATACGCAGTATTTT. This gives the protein CASSQQAGGITDTQYF.

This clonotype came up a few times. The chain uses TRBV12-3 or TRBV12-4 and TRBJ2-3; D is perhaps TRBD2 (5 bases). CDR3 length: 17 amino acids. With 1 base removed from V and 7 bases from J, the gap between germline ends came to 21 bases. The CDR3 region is CASSLDVTTRRINTQYF. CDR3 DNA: TGTGCCAGCAGTTTAGACGTGACTACCCGTAGAATAAATACGCAGTATTTT.

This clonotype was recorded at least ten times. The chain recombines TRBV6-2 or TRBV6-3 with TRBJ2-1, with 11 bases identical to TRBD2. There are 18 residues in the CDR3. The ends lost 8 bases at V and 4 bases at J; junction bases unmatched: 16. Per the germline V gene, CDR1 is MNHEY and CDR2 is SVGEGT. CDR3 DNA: TGTGCCAGCCCCGGTGGTCTAGCGGGAGGCTTCCGTTACAATGAGCAGTTCTTC. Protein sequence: CASPGGLAGGFRYNEQFF.

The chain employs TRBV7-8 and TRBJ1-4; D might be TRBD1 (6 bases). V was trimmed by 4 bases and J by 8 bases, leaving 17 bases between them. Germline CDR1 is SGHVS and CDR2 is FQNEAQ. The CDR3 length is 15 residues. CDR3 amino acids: CASSSLDRGREKLFF. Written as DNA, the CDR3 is TGTGCCAGCAGCTCTCTGGACCGGGGGCGAGAAAAACTGTTTTTT.

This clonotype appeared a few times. The CDR3 coding sequence is TGTGCCAGCAGTCTAACTACCGGGACAGCCTATGGCTACACCTTC. Protein product: CASSLTTGTAYGYTF. The chain uses TRBV12-3 or TRBV12-4 and TRBJ1-2; 7 bases line up with TRBD1. The CDR3 is 15 residues long. Losses at the gene ends were 5 bases for V and 4 bases for J; bases not matched to a gene: 10.

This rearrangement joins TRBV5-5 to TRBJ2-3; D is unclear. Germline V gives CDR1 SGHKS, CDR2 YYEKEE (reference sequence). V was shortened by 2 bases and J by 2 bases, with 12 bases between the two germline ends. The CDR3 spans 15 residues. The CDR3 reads CASSFEDSLTDTQYF. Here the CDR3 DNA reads TGTGCCAGCAGCTTCGAAGACTCTCTCACAGATACGCAGTATTTT.

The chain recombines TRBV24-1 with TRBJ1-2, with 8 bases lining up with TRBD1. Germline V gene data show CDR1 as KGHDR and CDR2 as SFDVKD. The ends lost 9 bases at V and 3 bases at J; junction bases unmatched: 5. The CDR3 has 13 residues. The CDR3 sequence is CATAGGADYGYTF. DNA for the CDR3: TGTGCCACCGCAGGGGGCGCCGACTATGGCTACACCTTC.

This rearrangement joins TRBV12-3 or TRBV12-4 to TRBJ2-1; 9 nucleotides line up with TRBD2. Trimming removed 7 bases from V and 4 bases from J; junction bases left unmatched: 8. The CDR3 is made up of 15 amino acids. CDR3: CASTPGSGSYNEQFF. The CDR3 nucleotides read TGTGCCAGCACCCCGGGTAGCGGGAGTTACAATGAGCAGTTCTTC.